Following are 2 T cell receptor beta chains from one sample sequenced in a study of response to subunit inactivated influenza vaccine. Each CDR3 protein gets one entry after TCRdb re-called the RT-PCR reads with MiXCR. The sample shows about 780,000 distinct CDR3 sequences, about 18% of them seen only once. Source: PBMCs from blood, taken around 5 days after vaccination. Receptors originate from a man between 45 and 60 years old who received an inactivated influenza vaccine.

A few counts support this clonotype. The chain employs TRBV28 and TRBJ2-1; the D gene is possibly TRBD2 (7 bases). V lost 8 bases and J 8 bases, leaving 16 bases between the germline ends. There are 13 residues in the CDR3. Germline lookup yields CDR1 MDHEN and CDR2 SYDVKM. Here the CDR3 DNA reads TGTGCCAGCTGCGAGGGGGGGGCCCATGAGCAGTTCTTC. Its translation: CASCEGGAHEQFF.

The chain links TRBV10-3 to TRBJ2-3, with D perhaps matching TRBD1 (6 bases). This CDR3 comprises 15 residues. Germline V gene lookup returns CDR1 ENHRY and CDR2 SYGVKD. V lost 5 bases and J 0 bases, leaving 12 bases between the germline ends. CDR3 loop: CAISFGTFSTDTQYF. The CDR3 region has the DNA TGTGCCATCAGTTTCGGGACATTTAGCACAGATACGCAGTATTTT.